The T cell receptor beta chain under discussion was sequenced for a study of lymphopenia after photon versus proton radiotherapy. Using immunoSEQ multiplex PCR, the repertoire was profiled, and TCRdb retains in-frame clones only, with some absent. Counted here are about 40,000 clones, about 85% occurring once; the ten biggest clones make up 20% to 25%. The V gene's germline CDR1 is SQVTM and CDR2 ANQGSEA. V shed 4 bases, J shed 0 bases, and the junction held 14 bases outside the gene matches. This CDR3 has 18 amino acids. This sample comprised peripheral blood, obtained from a patient treated with proton-based radiotherapy. The rearrangement links TRBV29-1 to TRBJ2-3; 9 nucleotides match TRBD2. The sequence was collected from a woman aged 70-85 years with pancreatic cancer. The CDR3 loop is CSVGVAGVLTASTDTQYF. In DNA form, the CDR3 reads TGCAGCGTTGGTGTAGCGGGGGTTTTAACCGCTAGCACAGATACGCAGTATTTT.